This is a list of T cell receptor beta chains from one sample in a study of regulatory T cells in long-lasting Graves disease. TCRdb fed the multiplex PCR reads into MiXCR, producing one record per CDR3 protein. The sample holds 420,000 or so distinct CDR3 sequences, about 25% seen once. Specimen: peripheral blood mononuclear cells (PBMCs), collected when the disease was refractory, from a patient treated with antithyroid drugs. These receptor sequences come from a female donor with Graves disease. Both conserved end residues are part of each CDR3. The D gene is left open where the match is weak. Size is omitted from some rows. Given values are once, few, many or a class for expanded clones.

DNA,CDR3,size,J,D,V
TGTGCCAGTAGTATTCAGGTAGGGGACGGTGAAGCTTTCTTT,CASSIQVGDGEAFF,.,TRBJ1-1,.,TRBV19
TGTGCCAGCAGCTTGCCTGGGGGTCCGCAGTTCTTC,CASSLPGGPQFF,.,TRBJ2-1,.,TRBV7-3
TGCAGTGCTAGAGTTCCCCGCCGGAACACTGAAGCTTTCTTT,CSARVPRRNTEAFF,many,TRBJ1-1,.,TRBV20-1
TGTGCCAGCAGCGGGGGACCCTTGAGCACTGAAGCTTTCTTT,CASSGGPLSTEAFF,few,TRBJ1-1,.,TRBV3-1
TGTGCCTGGATTAGCGGGGAAGTATCCTACGAGCAGTACTTC,CAWISGEVSYEQYF,few,TRBJ2-7,TRBD2,TRBV30
TGTGCCAGCAGTTTACCACCACAGGGGGCGTCCGGAAACACCATATATTTT,CASSLPPQGASGNTIYF,many,TRBJ1-3,TRBD1,TRBV28
TGTGCCTGGAGTGTGACAGGGGCCAATGAGCAGTTCTTC,CAWSVTGANEQFF,few,TRBJ2-1,TRBD1,TRBV30
TGTGCCAGTAATAACAGGGCGTTCGCTGAAGCTTTCTTT,CASNNRAFAEAFF,few,TRBJ1-1,.,TRBV19
TGTGCCAGCAGCCAAAGCGGGGGCAACACGCGAGGCACCGGGGAGCTGTTTTTT,CASSQSGGNTRGTGELFF,few,TRBJ2-2,TRBD2,TRBV4-2
TGTGCCAGCAGTTTACAGGGGGCTCTAGGGAAACTGTTTTTT,CASSLQGALGKLFF,many,TRBJ1-4,TRBD1,TRBV27
TGTGCCAGTAGCACCAGCGTGAGCTCCTACGAGCAGTACTTC,CASSTSVSSYEQYF,.,TRBJ2-7,.,TRBV19
TGCAGTGCTAGAATCGGAGTAATCCCCTACGAGCAGTACTTC,CSARIGVIPYEQYF,.,TRBJ2-7,.,TRBV20-1
TGCAGTGCTAGGAAGACTCAGACAGGGGGCCAGCCCCAGCATTTT,CSARKTQTGGQPQHF,.,TRBJ1-5,TRBD1,TRBV20-1
TGTGCCAGCAGTCTACCGGGAAGAGGATACGAGCAGTACTTC,CASSLPGRGYEQYF,.,TRBJ2-7,.,TRBV28
TGCGCCAGCAGCTTGGCGCTCCAAAGAGAGACCCAGTACTTC,CASSLALQRETQYF,.,TRBJ2-5,.,TRBV5-1
TGTGCCAGCAGCCCGAGGTTTTGGACCCCCTCAGGAAACACCATATATTTT,CASSPRFWTPSGNTIYF,.,TRBJ1-3,.,TRBV7-9
TGTGCCAGCTCACCATCGACAGGTACCTCTGAAGCTTTCTTT,CASSPSTGTSEAFF,many,TRBJ1-1,.,TRBV18
TGTGCCAGCAGTACCGTCGACACTGGAAACACCATATATTTT,CASSTVDTGNTIYF,few,TRBJ1-3,.,TRBV6-1
TGTGCCAGCAGCTTAAGGACAGGGGCAGCTGGCCAGCCCCAGCATTTT,CASSLRTGAAGQPQHF,many,TRBJ1-5,TRBD1,TRBV7-2
TGTGCCAGCAGTTTGGGGACAGATAATGAAAAACTGTTTTTT,CASSLGTDNEKLFF,many,TRBJ1-4,TRBD1,TRBV12-3/TRBV12-4
TGTGCCAGCACCATACTGTCGGGATATAGCAATCAGCCCCAGCATTTT,CASTILSGYSNQPQHF,few,TRBJ1-5,.,TRBV6-1
TGTGCCAGCAGCTTAGCCCCCGGGACAGGGACGCCTAAACTGTTTTTT,CASSLAPGTGTPKLFF,few,TRBJ1-4,TRBD1,TRBV7-2
TGTGCCAGCAGTCGTAGGGGTTTCGGGGAGCTGTTTTTT,CASSRRGFGELFF,once,TRBJ2-2,.,TRBV6-2/TRBV6-3
TGTGCCAGTAGTATAGCTAATGCTAACTATGGCTACACCTTC,CASSIANANYGYTF,.,TRBJ1-2,.,TRBV19
TGCGCCAGCAGCCAGTACCGGGACTACGAGCAGTACTTC,CASSQYRDYEQYF,few,TRBJ2-7,.,TRBV4-3
TGTGCCAGCAGTCCGAACTTGCTGACTAGCGGCTCCTACGAGCAGTACTTC,CASSPNLLTSGSYEQYF,.,TRBJ2-7,TRBD2,TRBV7-2
TGTGCCAGCAGCTTAGATCCAGGGGGCCCGTACGAGCAGTACTTC,CASSLDPGGPYEQYF,.,TRBJ2-7,TRBD1,TRBV7-2
TGTGCCAGCAGTTTGGGGACAGGGAACTACTACGAGCAGTACTTC,CASSLGTGNYYEQYF,few,TRBJ2-7,TRBD1,TRBV27
TGTGCCAGCACCCTAACACAGGGGGCGCGTACGAAGGGCTACACCTTC,CASTLTQGARTKGYTF,many,TRBJ1-2,TRBD1,TRBV2